This T cell receptor (beta chain) was obtained from a study of blood T cell repertoires in COVID-19. V was shortened by 2 bases and J by 5 bases, with 15 bases between the two germline ends. This CDR3 is 16 amino acids long. Germline CDR1 reads MNHEY; CDR2 reads SVGAGI. Assay: immunoSEQ multiplex PCR; the TCRdb copy retains only in-frame clones and omits some. The repertoire consists of 200,000 to 250,000 clones, with 88% occurring once and the leading ten covering around 15%. All enrollees were about 18 to 95 years old and from 24 US areas. Sequenced input: PBMCs or T cells enriched from blood (not recorded which). The source is a woman aged 50 to 65 with acute COVID-19. The chain carries TRBV6-5 and TRBJ2-2, with TRBD2 as a possible D gene (6 bases). CDR3 in amino acids: CASSYRRTAGTGELFF. The DNA of the CDR3 is TGTGCCAGCAGTTACCGGAGGACGGCGGGAACCGGGGAGCTGTTTTTT.